Here is one T cell receptor (beta chain) with its context. Both CD4+ and CD8+ T cells were negatively isolated, and TEMRA cells underwent FACS enrichment. These data belong to a study of CD8 T cells in Susac syndrome. RNA totalling 0.5 to 1 ug underwent reverse transcription with random hexamers. By means of immunoSEQ multiplex PCR, TCR beta CDR3 spanning 54 Vbeta and 13 Jbeta underwent amplification. TCRdb processed the immunoSEQ multiplex PCR reads anew with MiXCR; each CDR3 protein has one entry. The sample lists some 260,000 distinct CDR3 sequences, about 85% occurring once. V shed 2 bases and J 5 bases; nucleotides not matched to a gene: 13. CDR1 and CDR2 (germline): MNHEY, SMNVEV (reference sequence). This CDR3 has 17 amino acids.

The material sequenced was CD8+ T cells from PBMCs. This sequence was found in a human donor with multiple sclerosis. This chain links TRBV27 with TRBJ2-5; 8 bases align to TRBD2. The CDR3 region has the DNA TGTGCCAGCAGTTTAACCCGGAACGTCCGGGGGGGGGAGACCCAGTACTTC. This codes for CASSLTRNVRGGETQYF.